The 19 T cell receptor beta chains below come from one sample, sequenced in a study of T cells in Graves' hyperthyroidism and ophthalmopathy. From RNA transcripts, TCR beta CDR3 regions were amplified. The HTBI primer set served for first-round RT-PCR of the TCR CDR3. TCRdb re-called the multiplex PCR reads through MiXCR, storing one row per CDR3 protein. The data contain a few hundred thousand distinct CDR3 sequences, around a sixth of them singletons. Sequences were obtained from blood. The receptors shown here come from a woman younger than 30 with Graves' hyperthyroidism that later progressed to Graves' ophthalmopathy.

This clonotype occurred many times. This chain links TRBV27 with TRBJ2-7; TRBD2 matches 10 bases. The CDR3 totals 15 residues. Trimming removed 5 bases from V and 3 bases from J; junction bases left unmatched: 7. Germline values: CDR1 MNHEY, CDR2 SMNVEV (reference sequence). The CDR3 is CASSAVAGGYYEQYF. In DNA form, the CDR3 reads TGTGCCAGCAGTGCTGTAGCGGGAGGATACTACGAGCAGTACTTC.

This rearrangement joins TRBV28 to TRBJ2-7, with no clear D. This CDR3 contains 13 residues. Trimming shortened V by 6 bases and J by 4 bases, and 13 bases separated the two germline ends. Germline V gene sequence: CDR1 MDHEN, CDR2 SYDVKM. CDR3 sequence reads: CASSLMIGYEQYF. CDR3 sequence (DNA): TGTGCCAGCAGCTTAATGATTGGGTACGAGCAGTACTTC.

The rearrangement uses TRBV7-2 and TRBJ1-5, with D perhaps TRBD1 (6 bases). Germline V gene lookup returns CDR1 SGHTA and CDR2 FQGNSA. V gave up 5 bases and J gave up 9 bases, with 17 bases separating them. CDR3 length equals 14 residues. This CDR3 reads CASSRDTTGSPQHF. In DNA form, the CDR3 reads TGTGCCAGCAGCCGGGACACTACGGGATCGCCCCAGCATTTT. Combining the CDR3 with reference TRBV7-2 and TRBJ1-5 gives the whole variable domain GAGVSQSPSNKVTEKGKDVELRCDPISGHTALYWYRQSLGQGLEFLIYFQGNSAPDKSGLPSDRFSAERTGGSVSTLTIQRTQQEDSAVYLCASSRDTTGSPQHFGDGTRLSIL.

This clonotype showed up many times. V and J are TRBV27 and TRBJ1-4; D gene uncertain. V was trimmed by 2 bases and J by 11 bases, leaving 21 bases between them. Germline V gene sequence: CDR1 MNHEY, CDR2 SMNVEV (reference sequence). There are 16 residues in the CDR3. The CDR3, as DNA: TGTGCCAGCAGTTTACCCCTTACAGTACCTGGCTCGAAACTGTTTTTT. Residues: CASSLPLTVPGSKLFF.

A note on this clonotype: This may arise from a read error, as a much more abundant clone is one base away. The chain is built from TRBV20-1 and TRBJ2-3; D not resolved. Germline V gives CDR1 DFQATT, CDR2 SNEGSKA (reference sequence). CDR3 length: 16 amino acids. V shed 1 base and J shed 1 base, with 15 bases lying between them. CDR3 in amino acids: CSARVDGLGGTDTQYF. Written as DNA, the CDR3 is TGCAGTGCTAGAGTTGACGGGCTCGGAGGCACAGATACGCAGTATTTT.

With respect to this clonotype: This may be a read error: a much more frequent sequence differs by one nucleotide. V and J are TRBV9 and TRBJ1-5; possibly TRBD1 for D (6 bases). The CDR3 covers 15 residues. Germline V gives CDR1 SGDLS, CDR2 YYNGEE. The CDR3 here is CASSVAGDSNQPQPF. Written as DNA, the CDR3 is TGTGCCAGCAGCGTAGCAGGGGATAGCAATCAGCCCCAGCCTTTT.

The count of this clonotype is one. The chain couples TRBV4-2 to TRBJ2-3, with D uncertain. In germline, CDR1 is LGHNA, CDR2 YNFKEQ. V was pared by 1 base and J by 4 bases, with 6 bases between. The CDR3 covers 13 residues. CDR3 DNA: TGTGCCAGCAGCCAAGGTGCGTCAGATACGCAGTATTTT. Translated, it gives CASSQGASDTQYF.

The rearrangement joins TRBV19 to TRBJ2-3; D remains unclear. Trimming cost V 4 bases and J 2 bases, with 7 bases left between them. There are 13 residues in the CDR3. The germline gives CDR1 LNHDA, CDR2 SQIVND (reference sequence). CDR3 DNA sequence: TGTGCCAGTAGTAGGCGAATCACAGATACGCAGTATTTT. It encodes CASSRRITDTQYF.

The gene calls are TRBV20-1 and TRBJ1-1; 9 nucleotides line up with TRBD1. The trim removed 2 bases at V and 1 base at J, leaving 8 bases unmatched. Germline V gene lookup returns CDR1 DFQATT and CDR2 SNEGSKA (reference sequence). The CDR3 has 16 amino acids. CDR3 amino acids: CSARPTDRGPNTEAFF. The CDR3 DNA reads TGCAGTGCTAGACCTACGGACAGGGGCCCGAACACTGAAGCTTTCTTT.

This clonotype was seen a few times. DNA of the CDR3: TGTGCCAGCAGTTTAGGGGATATCACCTACAATGAGCAGTTCTTC. Its protein is CASSLGDITYNEQFF. The chain has TRBV27 and TRBJ2-1; D ambiguous. In germline, CDR1 is MNHEY, CDR2 SMNVEV (reference sequence). The CDR3 extends over 15 amino acids. The germline V and J ends were trimmed by 2 bases and 2 bases, with 10 bases remaining between them.

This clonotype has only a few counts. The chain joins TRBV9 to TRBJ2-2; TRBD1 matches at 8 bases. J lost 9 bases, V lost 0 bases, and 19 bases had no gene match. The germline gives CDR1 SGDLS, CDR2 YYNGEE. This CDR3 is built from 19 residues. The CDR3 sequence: CASSVDPAHPHRGSRELFF. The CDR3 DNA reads TGTGCCAGCAGCGTAGACCCCGCCCACCCCCACAGGGGGTCGAGGGAGCTGTTTTTT.

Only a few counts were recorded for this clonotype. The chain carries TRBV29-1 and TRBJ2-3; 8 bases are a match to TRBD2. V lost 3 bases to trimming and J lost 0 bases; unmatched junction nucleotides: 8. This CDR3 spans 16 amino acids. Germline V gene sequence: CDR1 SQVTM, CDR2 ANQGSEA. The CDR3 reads CSVDPPAGASTDTQYF. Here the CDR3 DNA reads TGCAGCGTTGACCCCCCAGCGGGGGCTAGCACAGATACGCAGTATTTT.

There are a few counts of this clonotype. The CDR3 here is CASSLGEGGELFF. The CDR3 DNA reads as TGTGCCAGCAGTTTGGGAGAAGGAGGGGAGCTGTTTTTT. This sequence joins TRBV27 and TRBJ2-2; a weak D match, TRBD2 (5 bases). The V and J ends lost 3 bases and 8 bases respectively, with 10 bases between them. This CDR3 region has 13 residues. Looked up from germline, CDR1 is MNHEY and CDR2 is SMNVEV (reference sequence).

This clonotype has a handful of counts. CDR3 loop: CASKHLQGRNTEAFF. The CDR3 coding sequence is TGTGCCAGTAAGCACCTACAGGGGAGAAACACTGAAGCTTTCTTT. The V gene is TRBV19, the J gene TRBJ1-1; 7 positions match TRBD1. Germline V gene sequence: CDR1 LNHDA, CDR2 SQIVND (reference sequence). This CDR3 has 15 residues. With 7 bases clipped from V and 2 bases from J, the junction kept 10 bases outside the gene matches.

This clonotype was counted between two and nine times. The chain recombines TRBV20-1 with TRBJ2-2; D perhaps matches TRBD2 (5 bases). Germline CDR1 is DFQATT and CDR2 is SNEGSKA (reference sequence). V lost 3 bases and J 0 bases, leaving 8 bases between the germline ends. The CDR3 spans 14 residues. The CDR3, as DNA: TGCAGTGCTAGCCCTAGCTCGAACACCGGGGAGCTGTTTTTT. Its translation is CSASPSSNTGELFF.

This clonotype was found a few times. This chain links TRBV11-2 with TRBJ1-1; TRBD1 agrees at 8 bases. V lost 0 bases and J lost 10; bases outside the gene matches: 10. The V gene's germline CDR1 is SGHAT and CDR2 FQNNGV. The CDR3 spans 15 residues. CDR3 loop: CASSLEGGQGLGAFF. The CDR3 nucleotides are TGTGCCAGCAGCTTAGAGGGCGGACAGGGTCTGGGAGCTTTCTTT.

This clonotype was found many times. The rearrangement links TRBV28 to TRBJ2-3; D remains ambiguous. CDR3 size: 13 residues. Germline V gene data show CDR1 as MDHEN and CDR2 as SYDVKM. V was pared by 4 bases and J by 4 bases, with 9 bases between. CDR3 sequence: CASSSQHPDTQYF. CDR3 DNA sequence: TGTGCCAGCAGTTCCCAGCATCCAGATACGCAGTATTTT.

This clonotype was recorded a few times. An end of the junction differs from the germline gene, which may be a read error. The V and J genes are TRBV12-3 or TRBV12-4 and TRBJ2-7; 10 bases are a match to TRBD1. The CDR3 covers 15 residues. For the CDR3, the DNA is TGTGCCAGCAGGCACCGACAGGGGGCTAAGTACGAGCAGTGCTTC. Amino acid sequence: CASRHRQGAKYEQCF.

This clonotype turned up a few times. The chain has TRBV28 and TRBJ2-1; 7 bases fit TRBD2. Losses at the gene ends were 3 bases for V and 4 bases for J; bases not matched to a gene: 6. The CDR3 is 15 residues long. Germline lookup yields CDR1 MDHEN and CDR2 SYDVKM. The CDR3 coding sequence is TGTGCCAGCAGTTTGAGACGGGAGGTTTACAATGAGCAGTTCTTC. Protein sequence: CASSLRREVYNEQFF.